These 14 T cell receptor beta chains were all obtained from the same sample, sequenced in a study of blood T cell repertoires in COVID-19. Clones were read by immunoSEQ multiplex PCR, and TCRdb kept only the in-frame ones, dropping some. The sample gives 250,000 to 400,000 clones, roughly 88% of which show up once; about 1.5% is in the top ten. Sequencing input: peripheral blood. The receptors derive from a woman aged 25 to 39 with COVID-19, enrolled during active disease.

This clone was detected only once. This chain links TRBV30 with TRBJ2-5, with TRBD1 matching 7 bases. In germline, CDR1 is GTSNPN, CDR2 SVGIG (reference sequence). V shed 2 bases, J shed 14 bases, and the junction held 11 bases outside the gene matches. This CDR3 spans 12 amino acids. CDR3 DNA: TGTGCCTGGAGTCCCCTAGGGACAGATATTTACTTC. This codes for CAWSPLGTDIYF.

Only one count was recorded for this clone. The genes are TRBV5-1 and TRBJ1-4, with 11 bases aligning to TRBD1. The CDR3 totals 15 residues. Germline V gives CDR1 SGHRS, CDR2 YFSETQ. Trimming took 7 bases from V and 3 from J; bases not matched to a gene: 5. The CDR3 reads CASRGQGAANEKLFF. CDR3 nucleotide sequence: TGCGCCAGCCGCGGACAGGGGGCTGCTAATGAAAAACTGTTTTTT.

In regard to this clone: Sequence at one end of the junction differs from germline and may be a read error. This rearrangement joins TRBV5-5 to TRBJ1-6; D call uncertain. CDR1 SGHKS and CDR2 YYEKEE come from the germline V gene (reference sequence). CDR3 length equals 16 residues. CDR3 bases: TGTGTCAGCAGCTTGCTCCTCGTCTCCTATAATTCACCCCTCCACTTT. Its translation: CVSSLLLVSYNSPLHF.

V and J are TRBV20-1 and TRBJ1-2; D is perhaps TRBD1 (6 bases). Trimming left V 3 bases short and J 5 bases short, with 13 bases between. This CDR3 has 13 amino acids. Germline V gene sequence: CDR1 DFQATT, CDR2 SNEGSKA (reference sequence). CDR3 sequence: CSASVGGRYGYTF. The CDR3 nucleotides read TGCAGTGCTAGTGTGGGGGGGCGATATGGCTACACCTTC.

This clone was observed once. J is TRBJ1-5 and V is TRBV5-6; no clear D gene. Trimming removed 4 bases at V and 0 bases at J, with 8 bases between. The CDR3 contains 14 residues. Germline V gene sequence: CDR1 SGHDT, CDR2 YYEEEE. CDR3 protein: CASSRGNSNQPQHF. In DNA form, the CDR3 reads TGTGCCAGCAGCCGCGGGAATAGCAATCAGCCCCAGCATTTT.

The chain recombines TRBV10-1 with TRBJ1-5, with a tentative D call TRBD1 (5 bases). With 4 bases removed from V and 0 bases from J, the gap between germline ends came to 13 bases. In germline, CDR1 is WNHNN, CDR2 SYGVQD (reference sequence). The CDR3 length is 16 residues. The CDR3 loop reads CASSVRDSNSNQPQHF. The CDR3 DNA follows: TGCGCCAGCAGTGTGCGGGACTCCAATAGCAATCAGCCCCAGCATTTT.

As DNA, the CDR3 is TGTGCCAGCAGCCGCTTTGGAGGGAACACTGAAGCTTTCTTT. Translation: CASSRFGGNTEAFF. The J gene is TRBJ1-1, the V gene TRBV11-3; no definite D call. CDR3 length equals 14 residues. V lost 5 bases, J lost 1 base, and 11 bases lay in between. The V gene's germline CDR1 is SGHNT and CDR2 YENEEA. Based on the CDR3 plus reference TRBV11-3 and TRBJ1-1, the full variable domain is EAGVVQSPRYKIIEKKQPVAFWCNPISGHNTLYWYLQNLGQGPELLIRYENEEAVDDSQLPKDRFSAERLKGVDSTLKIQPAELGDSAVYLCASSRFGGNTEAFFGQGTRLTVV.

The chain joins TRBV6-2 or TRBV6-3 to TRBJ2-1; tentatively, D is TRBD2 (5 bases). The CDR3 is 19 amino acids. V shed 2 bases and J shed 2 bases, with 22 bases lying between them. Germline-derived CDR1 and CDR2 are MNHEY and SVGEGT. CDR3 loop: CASSYHPLLGQAAYNEQFF. CDR3 DNA: TGTGCCAGCAGTTACCATCCTCTACTAGGGCAAGCCGCCTACAATGAGCAGTTCTTC.

The chain is built from TRBV6-5 and TRBJ2-1; D not certain. Trimming removed 0 bases at V and 6 bases at J, with 3 bases between. The germline V gene encodes CDR1 MNHEY and CDR2 SVGAGI. This CDR3 is 12 amino acids long. The CDR3 nucleotides read TGTGCCAGCAGTTACTCCGGCAATGAGCAGTTCTTC. The encoded protein is CASSYSGNEQFF.

The J gene is TRBJ1-5, the V gene TRBV5-6; 9 bases line up with TRBD1. CDR1 and CDR2 from the germline V gene are SGHDT and YYEEEE. The CDR3 loop spans 15 amino acids. The V gene end was trimmed by 3 bases and the J gene end by 1 base; junction bases not matched to a gene: 2. CDR3 DNA sequence: TGTGCCAGCAGCTCGGGACAGGGCAGCAATCAGCCCCAGCATTTT. Its translation is CASSSGQGSNQPQHF.

The chain recombines TRBV20-1 with TRBJ2-7, with D unclear. This CDR3 is built from 11 residues. The V gene's germline CDR1 is DFQATT and CDR2 SNEGSKA (reference sequence). V was trimmed by 7 bases and J by 3 bases, leaving 10 bases between them. The CDR3 spells CSVSGRYEQYV. The CDR3 DNA reads TGCAGTGTTTCTGGGCGCTACGAGCAGTACGTC.

The chain employs TRBV2 and TRBJ2-1, with D perhaps TRBD2 (5 bases). CDR3 length equals 16 residues. CDR1 SNHLY and CDR2 FYNNEI come from the germline V gene. The V end lost 4 bases, the J end lost 4 bases, and 17 bases lay between the germline ends. The CDR3 DNA reads as TGTGCCAGCAGTGGTTTATCGCTTGAGGGATACAATGAGCAGTTCTTC. It yields the protein CASSGLSLEGYNEQFF. Filled out from reference TRBV2 and TRBJ2-1, the complete variable domain reads EPEVTQTPSHQVTQMGQEVILRCVPISNHLYFYWYRQILGQKVEFLVSFYNNEISEKSEIFDDQFSVERPDGSNFTLKIRSTKLEDSAMYFCASSGLSLEGYNEQFFGPGTRLTVL.

The CDR3 loop is CASSQGRVADEQFF. In DNA, the CDR3 is TGCGCCAGCAGCCAAGGAAGGGTAGCGGATGAGCAGTTCTTC. The V call is TRBV4-1, the J call TRBJ2-1; D might be TRBD2 (6 bases). V gave up 1 base and J gave up 8 bases, with 12 bases separating them. Germline V CDR1 and CDR2: MGHRA, YSYEKL. CDR3 length: 14 amino acids.

There are a few counts of this clone. The chain employs TRBV6-4 and TRBJ2-3; TRBD1 agrees at 7 bases. This CDR3 is 14 amino acids long. Germline lookup yields CDR1 MRHNA and CDR2 SNTAGT. V trimming: 4 bases; J trimming: 0 bases; junction bases outside the gene matches: 1. The CDR3 loop is CASSAGGSTDTQYF. CDR3 coding DNA: TGTGCCAGCAGTGCAGGGGGTAGCACAGATACGCAGTATTTT.